The 19 T cell receptor beta chains listed next were all sequenced from one sample in a study of cytomegalovirus exposure and HLA in healthy donors. The PCR used 60 Vbeta and 13 Jbeta primers. The method was immunoSEQ multiplex PCR; TCRdb's version includes in-frame clones alone and lacks a portion of them. The sample yields 140,000 to 150,000 clones, approximately 79% seen once. Sequenced input: PBMCs. These receptors all come from a woman aged 40-49 years in good health and CMV-seropositive.

The chain uses TRBV5-1 and TRBJ1-1; D is possibly TRBD1 (6 bases). V lost 4 bases and J lost 6, with 22 bases in between. Germline V gene lookup returns CDR1 SGHRS and CDR2 YFSETQ. This CDR3 spans 16 amino acids. The CDR3 loop reads CASSGGQERPAAEAFF. The CDR3, as DNA: TGCGCCAGCAGCGGGGGACAAGAGCGGCCCGCGGCTGAAGCTTTCTTT.

The V call is TRBV30, the J call TRBJ2-1; TRBD2 matches at 7 bases. CDR3 length: 16 amino acids. V gave up 5 bases and J gave up 4 bases; unmatched junction bases: 14. The germline V gene encodes CDR1 GTSNPN and CDR2 SVGIG (reference sequence). CDR3 region: CAWVSFVGGIYNEQFF. The CDR3, as DNA: TGTGCCTGGGTCTCCTTCGTCGGGGGGATTTACAATGAGCAGTTCTTC. The full variable domain, rest sourced from reference TRBV30 and TRBJ2-1, is SQTIHQWPATLVQPVGSPLSLECTVEGTSNPNLYWYRQAAGRGLQLLFYSVGIGQISSEVPQNLSASRPQDRQFILSSKKLLLSDSGFYLCAWVSFVGGIYNEQFFGPGTRLTVL.

The V call is TRBV6-5, the J call TRBJ1-2; D remains unclear. The V end was cut by 5 bases, the J end by 3 bases, with 10 bases between. Germline assignment: CDR1 MNHEY and CDR2 SVGAGI. The length of the CDR3 is 13 residues. The CDR3 spells CASSVVDYYGYTF. Here the CDR3 DNA reads TGTGCCAGCAGTGTGGTAGATTACTATGGCTACACCTTC.

The gene calls are TRBV7-9 and TRBJ2-1, with 12 bases lining up with TRBD2. The J segment lost 8 bases and the V segment lost 4 bases, leaving 6 bases of the junction unmatched. The germline V gene encodes CDR1 SEHNR and CDR2 FQNEAQ (reference sequence). CDR3 size: 15 residues. CDR3 loop: CASSSLAGGYYEQFF. CDR3 sequence (DNA): TGTGCCAGCAGCTCTCTAGCGGGGGGGTATTATGAGCAGTTCTTC.

This clone was recorded a few times. This chain connects TRBV5-5 to TRBJ2-5; TRBD2 matches at 11 bases. Germline values: CDR1 SGHKS, CDR2 YYEKEE (reference sequence). Germline trimming cut 4 bases from V and 5 bases from J; bases unmatched to any gene: 10. This CDR3 region has 16 residues. CDR3 sequence: CASSQIIAGGRETQYF. CDR3 in DNA: TGTGCCAGCAGCCAAATTATAGCGGGGGGGCGCGAGACCCAGTACTTC.

This clone was seen more than once but under ten times. The chain recombines TRBV11-2 with TRBJ2-7; 7 nucleotides align to TRBD1. The CDR3 consists of 15 residues. From germline, CDR1 is SGHAT and CDR2 FQNNGV. V lost 1 base, J lost 3 bases, and 6 bases stayed unmatched. The CDR3 loop reads CASSLGGTADYEQYF. CDR3 in DNA: TGTGCCAGCAGCTTAGGGGGGACAGCTGACTACGAGCAGTACTTC.

The chain is built from TRBV5-6 and TRBJ2-7; D is undetermined. This CDR3 spans 12 amino acids. Trimming took 1 base from V and 4 from J, leaving 6 bases between them. CDR1 SGHDT and CDR2 YYEEEE come from the germline V gene. The CDR3 coding sequence is TGTGCCAGCAGCTTGACAGAATACGAGCAGTACTTC. This encodes CASSLTEYEQYF. The whole variable domain, remainder taken from reference TRBV5-6 and TRBJ2-7, is DAGVTQSPTHLIKTRGQQVTLRCSPKSGHDTVSWYQQALGQGPQFIFQYYEEEERQRGNFPDRFSGHQFPNYSSELNVNALLLGDSALYLCASSLTEYEQYFGPGTRLTVT.

The chain uses TRBV6-6 and TRBJ2-5, with 8 bases identical to TRBD1. The J call may not be correct, given that the DNA end is closer to TRBJ2-7. There are 14 residues in the CDR3. Germline lookup yields CDR1 MNHNY and CDR2 SVGAGI (reference sequence). CDR3 loop: CASSGQGSLSEQYF. The CDR3 DNA sequence: TGTGCCAGCAGCGGACAGGGATCCCTCTCCGAGCAGTACTTC.

This rearrangement joins TRBV11-2 to TRBJ2-7, with D perhaps matching TRBD2 (6 bases). CDR1 is SGHAT, CDR2 FQNNGV, per germline. V was pared by 1 base and J by 5 bases, with 15 bases between. This CDR3 spans 15 amino acids. CDR3 sequence (DNA): TGTGCCAGCAGCTTAGTGGGGACTGCAAGGGACGAGCAGTACTTC. Residues: CASSLVGTARDEQYF.

In DNA, the CDR3 is TGTGCCAGCAGTCCACAGGGGGCGCCAGGACCCCTCCACTTT. Translating gives CASSPQGAPGPLHF. The chain joins TRBV28 to TRBJ1-6; TRBD1 aligns across 9 bases. J was trimmed by 12 bases and V by 5 bases; bases with no gene match: 8. The CDR3 totals 14 residues. Germline CDR1 reads MDHEN; CDR2 reads SYDVKM.

The chain recombines TRBV7-9 with TRBJ2-2; D remains ambiguous. Germline V CDR1 and CDR2: SEHNR, FQNEAQ (reference sequence). This CDR3 is built from 16 residues. V shed 5 bases and J shed 0 bases, with 13 bases lying between them. CDR3 in amino acids: CASSPRHSTNTGELFF. The CDR3 coding sequence is TGTGCCAGCAGCCCTCGCCACTCCACGAACACCGGGGAGCTGTTTTTT.

This chain uses TRBV2 with TRBJ2-1, with 8 bases lining up with TRBD2. The ends lost 5 bases at V and 8 bases at J; junction bases unmatched: 5. The length of the CDR3 is 13 residues. CDR1 is SNHLY and CDR2 is FYNNEI in the germline V gene. Here the CDR3 DNA reads TGTGCCAGCAGTCGACGGGGACTAGATGAGCAGTTCTTC. Translation gives CASSRRGLDEQFF.

This sequence joins TRBV7-6 and TRBJ2-7, with D possibly matching TRBD2 (6 bases). With 1 base removed from V and 1 base from J, the gap between germline ends came to 11 bases. Germline assignment: CDR1 SGHVS and CDR2 FNYEAQ. The CDR3 is made up of 15 amino acids. CDR3 DNA: TGTGCCAGCAGCTTAGAACCGGGGGATTCCTACGAGCAGTACTTC. This gives the protein CASSLEPGDSYEQYF.

This clone was recorded once. The CDR3 is CASSRQGVNTEAFF. The CDR3 DNA sequence: TGTGCCAGCAGCCGACAGGGGGTGAACACTGAAGCTTTCTTT. This chain joins TRBV7-9 and TRBJ1-1, with TRBD1 identical over 9 bases. The CDR3 consists of 14 residues. V was clipped by 5 bases and J by 0 bases; unmatched bases: 1. Germline V gene data show CDR1 as SEHNR and CDR2 as FQNEAQ (reference sequence).

The chain combines TRBV6-1 with TRBJ2-7; TRBD1 aligns across 7 bases. The V gene end was trimmed by 8 bases and the J gene end by 3 bases; junction bases not matched to a gene: 10. This CDR3 has 14 residues. Germline V lookup: CDR1 MNHNS, CDR2 SASEGT. The CDR3, as DNA: TGTGCCAGCCAACGGTCCCGGGACAGCTACGAGCAGTACTTC. It specifies CASQRSRDSYEQYF.

The chain has TRBV25-1 and TRBJ2-1, with 7 bases matching TRBD1. CDR3 length equals 16 residues. Germline V gives CDR1 MGHDK, CDR2 SYGVNS. J lost 9 bases, V lost 4 bases, and 15 bases had no gene match. Here the CDR3 DNA reads TGTGCCAGCAGTGCTGCACAGGGGCTCGGTCGGCGTGAGCAGTTCTTC. Its translation is CASSAAQGLGRREQFF.

This chain links TRBV6-6 with TRBJ1-2; tentative D call: TRBD1 (5 bases). V lost 0 bases and J 9 bases, leaving 8 bases between the germline ends. This CDR3 region has 12 residues. Germline CDR1 MNHNY, CDR2 SVGAGI (reference sequence). CDR3 sequence reads: CASSYSRDRYTF. The CDR3 nucleotides read TGTGCCAGCAGTTACTCCAGGGATCGCTACACCTTC.

The chain combines TRBV11-2 with TRBJ2-7, with 7 bases lining up with TRBD2. The V and J ends lost 1 base and 3 bases, in that order; junction bases with no gene match: 6. CDR1 SGHAT and CDR2 FQNNGV come from the germline V gene. The CDR3 length is 15 residues. CDR3 in DNA: TGTGCCAGCAGCTTAGGGTTTGGGGGGGTCTACGAGCAGTACTTC. This codes for CASSLGFGGVYEQYF.

This chain uses TRBV4-1 with TRBJ1-2, with no clear D. Germline assignment: CDR1 MGHRA and CDR2 YSYEKL. Trimming stripped 3 bases from V and 3 bases from J, with 17 bases between. The CDR3 spans 16 residues. CDR3 DNA sequence: TGCGCCAGCAGCCACCCCCTAGGAGGGTTTGACTATGGCTACACCTTC. It encodes CASSHPLGGFDYGYTF.